These 20 T cell receptor beta chains were all obtained from the same sample, sequenced in a study of T cell clonotyping in hematopoietic cell transplantation (dated by TCRdb to the early 2020s). Library preparation employed the immunoSEQ multiplex PCR assay. TCRdb holds this immuneACCESS table with in-frame rearrangements only. Some clones are missing; in checked studies, unresolved V genes explain under half, and the rest has no known cause. The sample has 10,000 to 15,000 clones on record, about 91% of them singletons. Of the sample, 0.6% to 0.85% falls within the top ten clones. The specimen sequenced was peripheral blood mononuclear cells. The receptors originated from a woman aged 45-65 years in good health. Some clones in this sample may be carry-over from other donors' samples.

The J gene is TRBJ1-5, the V gene TRBV7-2, with D unresolved. Germline V gives CDR1 SGHTA, CDR2 FQGNSA. The CDR3 loop spans 14 amino acids. Trimming took off 5 bases at V and 1 base at J, with 9 bases between the two ends. The CDR3 region is CASSVRQSNQPQHF. The CDR3 bases are TGTGCCAGCAGCGTTAGGCAGAGCAATCAGCCCCAGCATTTT. The whole variable domain, remainder taken from reference TRBV7-2 and TRBJ1-5, is GAGVSQSPSNKVTEKGKDVELRCDPISGHTALYWYRQSLGQGLEFLIYFQGNSAPDKSGLPSDRFSAERTGGSVSTLTIQRTQQEDSAVYLCASSVRQSNQPQHFGDGTRLSIL.

The CDR3: CASSYSISLNTEAFF. The DNA of the CDR3 is TGTGCCAGCAGTTACTCGATCTCCTTGAACACTGAAGCTTTCTTT. This chain links TRBV6-5 with TRBJ1-1; D is unresolved. Germline V gene lookup returns CDR1 MNHEY and CDR2 SVGAGI. V was shortened by 0 bases and J by 0 bases, with 8 bases between the two germline ends. The CDR3 runs to 15 residues.

The genes are TRBV10-3 and TRBJ2-7; 9 positions match TRBD1. The CDR3 totals 14 residues. Germline-derived CDR1 and CDR2 are ENHRY and SYGVKD. J was trimmed by 6 bases and V by 5 bases; bases with no gene match: 8. CDR3 sequence reads: CAISKPGQGTEQYF. CDR3 coding DNA: TGTGCCATCAGTAAACCGGGACAGGGTACCGAGCAGTACTTC.

The chain links TRBV28 to TRBJ1-5, with D possibly TRBD1 on 5 matching bases. Trimming removed 6 bases at V and 5 bases at J, with 5 bases between. The CDR3 runs to 11 residues. Germline loops: CDR1 MDHEN, CDR2 SYDVKM. CDR3 sequence reads: CASRGDQPQHF. The CDR3 coding sequence is TGTGCCAGCAGGGGGGATCAGCCCCAGCATTTT.

The rearrangement uses TRBV19 and TRBJ1-5; D not certain. Trimming took off 0 bases at V and 4 bases at J, with 7 bases between the two ends. CDR3 length: 14 residues. Looked up from germline, CDR1 is LNHDA and CDR2 is SQIVND (reference sequence). The CDR3 reads CASSIDARNQPQHF. Written as DNA, the CDR3 is TGTGCCAGTAGTATAGATGCCAGAAATCAGCCCCAGCATTTT.

The CDR3 nucleotides read TGTGCCAGCATAGGGCGGAGGAACACTGAAGCTTTCTTT. Protein sequence: CASIGRRNTEAFF. V is TRBV2 and J is TRBJ1-1; D not certain. V lost 7 bases, J lost 1 base, and 10 bases lay in between. The CDR3 length is 13 residues. CDR1 is SNHLY and CDR2 is FYNNEI in the germline V gene. Filled out from reference TRBV2 and TRBJ1-1, the complete variable domain reads EPEVTQTPSHQVTQMGQEVILRCVPISNHLYFYWYRQILGQKVEFLVSFYNNEISEKSEIFDDQFSVERPDGSNFTLKIRSTKLEDSAMYFCASIGRRNTEAFFGQGTRLTVV.

The CDR3 region has the DNA TGTGCCAGCAGTACCCAGACTAGCGGGGACTTGAAGACCCAGTACTTC. This sequence encodes CASSTQTSGDLKTQYF. The chain is built from TRBV27 and TRBJ2-5, with 11 bases identical to TRBD2. The CDR3 is made up of 16 amino acids. Germline V gene sequence: CDR1 MNHEY, CDR2 SMNVEV (reference sequence). V dropped 5 bases and J dropped 6; count of bases not matched to a gene: 11.

V gene TRBV2 combines with J gene TRBJ2-3, with D unclear. The CDR3 has 15 amino acids. Germline V gene lookup returns CDR1 SNHLY and CDR2 FYNNEI. V lost 2 bases and J lost 1, with 10 bases in between. The CDR3 DNA follows: TGTGCCAGCAGTGAAAGGACCGGAGGCACAGATACGCAGTATTTT. Translating it yields CASSERTGGTDTQYF.

J is TRBJ1-1 and V is TRBV5-5, with D perhaps TRBD1 (6 bases). CDR3 length: 14 residues. The germline V gene encodes CDR1 SGHKS and CDR2 YYEKEE (reference sequence). Trimming stripped 0 bases from V and 2 bases from J, with 8 bases between. CDR3 sequence reads: CASSLATGNTEAFF. The DNA of the CDR3 is TGTGCCAGCAGCTTGGCGACAGGCAACACTGAAGCTTTCTTT. The whole variable domain, filled in from reference TRBV5-5 and TRBJ1-1, reads DAGVTQSPTHLIKTRGQQVTLRCSPISGHKSVSWYQQVLGQGPQFIFQYYEKEERGRGNFPDRFSARQFPNYSSELNVNALLLGDSALYLCASSLATGNTEAFFGQGTRLTVV.

The J gene is TRBJ2-2, the V gene TRBV7-8; 8 positions agree with TRBD1. This CDR3 comprises 16 residues. The J segment lost 7 bases and the V segment lost 1 base, leaving 8 bases of the junction unmatched. Per germline, CDR1 SGHVS and CDR2 FQNEAQ. The DNA for the CDR3 is TGTGCCAGCAGCTTAGGGGGGTGGACAGGGCTCGGGGAGCTGTTTTTT. This encodes CASSLGGWTGLGELFF.

The J gene is TRBJ2-5, the V gene TRBV2, with 7 bases that match TRBD2. This CDR3 is 15 amino acids long. Germline trimming cut 2 bases from V and 5 bases from J; bases unmatched to any gene: 8. CDR1 and CDR2 (germline): SNHLY, FYNNEI. CDR3 residues: CASSEITGGGETQYF. CDR3 nucleotide sequence: TGTGCCAGCAGTGAAATTACGGGGGGAGGGGAGACCCAGTACTTC. Combining the CDR3 with reference TRBV2 and TRBJ2-5 gives the whole variable domain EPEVTQTPSHQVTQMGQEVILRCVPISNHLYFYWYRQILGQKVEFLVSFYNNEISEKSEIFDDQFSVERPDGSNFTLKIRSTKLEDSAMYFCASSEITGGGETQYFGPGTRLLVL.

The chain uses TRBV7-2 and TRBJ1-1; perhaps TRBD1 as D (5 bases). Germline V lookup: CDR1 SGHTA, CDR2 FQGNSA. CDR3 length: 15 residues. Trimming left V 4 bases short and J 0 bases short, with 12 bases between. CDR3 nucleotides: TGTGCCAGCAGCTCACGCCCAGGGATGAACACTGAAGCTTTCTTT. This gives the protein CASSSRPGMNTEAFF.

The rearrangement links TRBV7-3 to TRBJ2-2, with a weak D call TRBD2 (6 bases). The germline V gene encodes CDR1 SGHTA and CDR2 FQGTGA. The CDR3 is 15 amino acids. The V end lost 5 bases, the J end lost 1 base, and 11 bases lay between the germline ends. This chain's CDR3 is CASSPQGGNTGELFF. The CDR3 DNA sequence: TGTGCCAGCAGCCCCCAGGGAGGGAACACCGGGGAGCTGTTTTTT.

The V and J genes are TRBV4-2 and TRBJ1-2; no firm D call. This CDR3 region has 15 residues. Looked up from germline, CDR1 is LGHNA and CDR2 is YNFKEQ. V was shortened by 0 bases and J by 4 bases, with 12 bases between the two germline ends. The CDR3 spells CASSQDIGFTYGYTF. CDR3 bases: TGTGCCAGCAGCCAAGATATAGGGTTCACCTATGGCTACACCTTC.

The chain recombines TRBV2 with TRBJ2-7; D is possibly TRBD2 (5 bases). The germline gives CDR1 SNHLY, CDR2 FYNNEI. Trimming shortened V by 1 base and J by 2 bases, and 12 bases separated the two germline ends. The CDR3 spans 15 residues. This CDR3 reads CASSEGLPSTYEQYF. The CDR3 bases are TGTGCCAGCAGTGAAGGACTACCATCCACCTACGAGCAGTACTTC.

The rearrangement links TRBV7-3 to TRBJ2-3, with unresolved D. There are 13 residues in the CDR3. V was clipped by 0 bases and J by 8 bases, with 9 bases between them. Germline CDR1 SGHTA, CDR2 FQGTGA. CDR3: CASSLTLFATQYF. In DNA, the CDR3 is TGTGCCAGCAGCTTAACACTGTTTGCTACGCAGTATTTT.

The rearrangement uses TRBV10-3 and TRBJ1-6; maybe TRBD1 (5 bases). V gave up 10 bases and J gave up 8 bases, with 12 bases separating them. Germline CDR1 reads ENHRY; CDR2 reads SYGVKD. The CDR3 extends over 12 amino acids. The CDR3 DNA reads as TGTGCCACCCAGACGGGGGATTCACCCCTCCACTTT. Residues: CATQTGDSPLHF.

The chain uses TRBV28 and TRBJ2-7, with 10 bases aligning to TRBD2. The CDR3 sequence is 13 residues long. V lost 8 bases and J lost 3; bases outside the gene matches: 4. Germline V CDR1 and CDR2: MDHEN, SYDVKM. CDR3 sequence reads: CASGLAGVYEQYF. In nucleotides, the CDR3 is TGTGCCAGCGGGCTAGCGGGGGTCTACGAGCAGTACTTC.

This clone showed up just once. The chain joins TRBV28 to TRBJ2-3, with 10 nucleotides matching TRBD2. After removal of 5 bases from V and 6 bases from J, the junction contained 5 bases not matched to a gene. The CDR3 is 14 amino acids. Germline CDR1 MDHEN, CDR2 SYDVKM. The CDR3 reads CASSQGLARDTQYF. Written as DNA, the CDR3 is TGTGCCAGCAGTCAGGGACTAGCGCGGGATACGCAGTATTTT.

V is TRBV11-3 and J is TRBJ2-1, with 7 bases aligning to TRBD1. Per germline, CDR1 SGHNT and CDR2 YENEEA. J gave up 3 bases and V 0 bases, and 8 bases lay outside the gene matches. The CDR3 contains 17 residues. CDR3 amino acids: CASSLDIRDSGYNEQFF. For the CDR3, the DNA is TGTGCCAGCAGCTTAGATATTCGGGACAGCGGCTACAATGAGCAGTTCTTC.